Shown below are 2 T cell receptor beta chains from a single sample sequenced in a study of regulatory T cells in long-lasting Graves disease. Time point indicated: newly diagnosed GD, antithyroid drugs for less than 3 months. The TCR library was made from RNA that had been extracted from PBMCs in TRIzol. Combining iRepertoire HTBI primers with Arm-PCR of CDR3 regions, the authors built TCR beta libraries. One entry per CDR3 protein results from TCRdb running MiXCR on the multiplex PCR reads. The table records 580,000 or so distinct CDR3 sequences, roughly 16% of them present only once. These same records also appear under a second study, on T cells in Graves' hyperthyroidism and ophthalmopathy.

Specimen: peripheral blood mononuclear cells (PBMCs), collected at new diagnosis, from a patient treated with antithyroid drugs. Receptor source: a man younger than 30 with Graves disease.

Many counts were recorded for this clonotype. The gene calls are TRBV6-2 or TRBV6-3 and TRBJ2-5; 7 bases are a match to TRBD1. CDR3 length: 15 residues. CDR1 is MNHEY, CDR2 SVGEGT, per germline. V shed 5 bases, J shed 3 bases, and the junction held 9 bases outside the gene matches. The CDR3 loop is CASSIRQGGEETQYF. The DNA of the CDR3 is TGTGCCAGCAGTATCCGACAGGGCGGTGAAGAGACCCAGTACTTC.

The chain is built from TRBV4-2 and TRBJ2-3; D remains unclear. Germline loops: CDR1 LGHNA, CDR2 YNFKEQ. The CDR3 covers 15 residues. V lost 8 bases and J lost 2, with 17 bases in between. The CDR3 nucleotides read TGTGCCAGCGGTCCCCGCAGGTCGCTCACAGATACGCAGTATTTT. It yields the protein CASGPRRSLTDTQYF.